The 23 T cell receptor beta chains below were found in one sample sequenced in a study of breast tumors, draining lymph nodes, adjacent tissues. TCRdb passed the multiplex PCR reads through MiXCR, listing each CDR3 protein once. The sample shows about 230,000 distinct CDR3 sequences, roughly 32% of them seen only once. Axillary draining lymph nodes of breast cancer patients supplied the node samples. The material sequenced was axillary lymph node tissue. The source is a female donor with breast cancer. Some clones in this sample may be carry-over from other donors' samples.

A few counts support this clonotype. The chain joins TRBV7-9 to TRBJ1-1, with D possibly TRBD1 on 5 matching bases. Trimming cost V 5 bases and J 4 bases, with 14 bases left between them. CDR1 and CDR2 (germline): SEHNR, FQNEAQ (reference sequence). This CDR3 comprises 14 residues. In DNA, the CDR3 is TGTGCCAGCAGCCCACATTCAGGGACCACTGAAGCTTTCTTT. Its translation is CASSPHSGTTEAFF.

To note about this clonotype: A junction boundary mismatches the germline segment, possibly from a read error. In DNA, the CDR3 is TGTGCCAGCAGCTTAGCGGGGACAGGGTCCACTGAAGCTGTCTTT. The encoded protein is CASSLAGTGSTEAVF. The rearrangement joins TRBV7-8 to TRBJ1-1; TRBD1 aligns across 9 bases. Looked up from germline, CDR1 is SGHVS and CDR2 is FQNEAQ. The CDR3 runs to 15 residues.

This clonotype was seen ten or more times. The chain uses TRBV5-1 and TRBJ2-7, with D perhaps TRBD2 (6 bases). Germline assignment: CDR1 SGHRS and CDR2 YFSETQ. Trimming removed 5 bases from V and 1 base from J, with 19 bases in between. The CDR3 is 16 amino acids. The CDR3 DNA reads TGCGCCAGCAGAAGCGTTACCGGGACTGGGTCCTACGAGCAGTACTTC. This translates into CASRSVTGTGSYEQYF.

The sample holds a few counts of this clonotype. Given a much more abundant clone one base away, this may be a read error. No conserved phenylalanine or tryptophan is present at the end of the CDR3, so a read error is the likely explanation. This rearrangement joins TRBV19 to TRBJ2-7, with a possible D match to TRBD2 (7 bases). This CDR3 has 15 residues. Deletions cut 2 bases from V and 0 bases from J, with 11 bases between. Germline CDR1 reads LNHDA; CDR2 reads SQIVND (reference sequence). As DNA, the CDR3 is TGTGCCAGTAGTATAAAGGGGGGGTACTCCTACGAGCAGTACTCC. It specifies CASSIKGGYSYEQYS.

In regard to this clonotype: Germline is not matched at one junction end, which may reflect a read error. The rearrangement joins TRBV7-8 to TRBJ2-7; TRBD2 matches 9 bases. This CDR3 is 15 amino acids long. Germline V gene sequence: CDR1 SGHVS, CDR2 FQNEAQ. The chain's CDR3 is CASSSVSGRSYKQYF. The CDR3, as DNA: TGTGCCAGCAGCTCAGTTAGCGGGAGATCCTACAAGCAGTACTTC.

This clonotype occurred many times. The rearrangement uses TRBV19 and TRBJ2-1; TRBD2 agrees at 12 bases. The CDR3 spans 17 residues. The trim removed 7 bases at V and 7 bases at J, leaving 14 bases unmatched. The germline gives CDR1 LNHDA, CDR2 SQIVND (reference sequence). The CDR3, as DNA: TGTGCCAGTACTCCGGGACTAGCGGGTCTTCCCAATAATGAGCAGTTCTTC. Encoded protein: CASTPGLAGLPNNEQFF.

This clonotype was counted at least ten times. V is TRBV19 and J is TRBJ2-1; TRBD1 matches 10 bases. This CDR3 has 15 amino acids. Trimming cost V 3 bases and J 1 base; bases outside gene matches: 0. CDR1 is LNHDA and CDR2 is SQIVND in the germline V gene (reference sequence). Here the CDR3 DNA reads TGTGCCAGTAGTATGGGACAGGGGTCCTACAATGAGCAGTTCTTC. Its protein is CASSMGQGSYNEQFF.

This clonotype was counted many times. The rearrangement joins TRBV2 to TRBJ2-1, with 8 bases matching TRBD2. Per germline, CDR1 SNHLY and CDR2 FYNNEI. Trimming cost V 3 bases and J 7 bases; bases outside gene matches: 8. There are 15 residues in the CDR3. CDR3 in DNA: TGTGCCAGCAGTGATCTAGGACTAGCTTTGAATGAGCAGTTCTTC. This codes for CASSDLGLALNEQFF. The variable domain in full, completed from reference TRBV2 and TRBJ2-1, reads EPEVTQTPSHQVTQMGQEVILRCVPISNHLYFYWYRQILGQKVEFLVSFYNNEISEKSEIFDDQFSVERPDGSNFTLKIRSTKLEDSAMYFCASSDLGLALNEQFFGPGTRLTVL.

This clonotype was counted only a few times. The CDR3: CASSPGSVFEQYF. CDR3 DNA sequence: TGTGCCAGCAGCCCTGGTTCAGTTTTCGAGCAGTACTTC. The chain couples TRBV27 to TRBJ2-7; D call uncertain. Trimming pared 6 bases from V and 6 bases from J, leaving 15 bases between. CDR3 size: 13 residues. The germline V gene encodes CDR1 MNHEY and CDR2 SMNVEV (reference sequence).

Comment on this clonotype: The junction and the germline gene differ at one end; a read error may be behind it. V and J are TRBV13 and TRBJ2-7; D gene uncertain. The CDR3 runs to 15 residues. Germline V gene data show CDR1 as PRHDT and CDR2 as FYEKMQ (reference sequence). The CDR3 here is CASSLKWVNSYGQYF. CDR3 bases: TGTGCCAGCAGTTTAAAATGGGTAAACTCCTACGGGCAGTACTTC. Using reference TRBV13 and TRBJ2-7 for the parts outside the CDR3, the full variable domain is AAGVIQSPRHLIKEKRETATLKCYPIPRHDTVYWYQQGPGQDPQFLISFYEKMQSDKGSIPDRFSAQQFSDYHSELNMSSLELGDSALYFCASSLKWVNSYGQYFGPGTRLTVT.

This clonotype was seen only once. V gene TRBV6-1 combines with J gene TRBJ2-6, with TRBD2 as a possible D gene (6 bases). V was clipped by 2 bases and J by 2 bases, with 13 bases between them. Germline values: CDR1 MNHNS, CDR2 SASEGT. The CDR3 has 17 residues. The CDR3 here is CASSERGYDTGANVLTF. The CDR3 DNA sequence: TGTGCCAGCAGTGAACGGGGGTACGACACTGGGGCCAACGTCCTGACTTTC.

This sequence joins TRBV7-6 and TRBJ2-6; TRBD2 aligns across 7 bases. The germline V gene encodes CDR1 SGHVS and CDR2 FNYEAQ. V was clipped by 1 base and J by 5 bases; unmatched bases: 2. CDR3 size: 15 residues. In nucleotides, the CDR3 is TGTGCCAGCAGCTTAGAAAGCGGGAGGGCCAACGTCCTGACTTTC. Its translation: CASSLESGRANVLTF.

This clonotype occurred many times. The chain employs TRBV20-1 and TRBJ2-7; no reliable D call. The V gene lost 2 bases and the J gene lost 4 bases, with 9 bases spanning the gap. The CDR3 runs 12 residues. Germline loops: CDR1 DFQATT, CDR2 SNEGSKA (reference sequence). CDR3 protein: CSARLSRYEQYF. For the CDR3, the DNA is TGCAGTGCTAGACTCTCCCGTTACGAGCAGTACTTC.

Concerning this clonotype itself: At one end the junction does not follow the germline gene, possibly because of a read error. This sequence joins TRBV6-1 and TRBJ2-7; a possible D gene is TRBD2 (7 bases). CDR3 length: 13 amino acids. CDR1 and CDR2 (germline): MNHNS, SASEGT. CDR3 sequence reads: CAGSEAGAREQYF. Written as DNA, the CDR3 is TGTGCCGGCAGTGAGGCGGGGGCTCGGGAGCAGTACTTC.

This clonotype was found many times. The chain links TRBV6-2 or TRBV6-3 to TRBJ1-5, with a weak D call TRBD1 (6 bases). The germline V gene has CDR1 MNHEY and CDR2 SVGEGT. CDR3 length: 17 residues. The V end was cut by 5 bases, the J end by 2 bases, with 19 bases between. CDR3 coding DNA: TGTGCCAGCAGTCCCTCAAAAGGGGGTGGGGGCAATCAGCCCCAGCATTTT. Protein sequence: CASSPSKGGGGNQPQHF.

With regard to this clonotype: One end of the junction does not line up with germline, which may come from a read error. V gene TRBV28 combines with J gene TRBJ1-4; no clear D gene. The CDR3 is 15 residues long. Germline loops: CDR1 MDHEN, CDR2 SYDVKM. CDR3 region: CASQSLGGLNGKLFF. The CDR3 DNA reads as TGTGCCAGTCAGTCCCTGGGCGGTTTAAATGGAAAACTGTTTTTT.

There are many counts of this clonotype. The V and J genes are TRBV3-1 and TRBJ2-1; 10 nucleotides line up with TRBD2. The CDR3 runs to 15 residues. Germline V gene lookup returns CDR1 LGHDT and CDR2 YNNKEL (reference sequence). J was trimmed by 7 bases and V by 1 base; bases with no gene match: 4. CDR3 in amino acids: CASSQGASGRNEQFF. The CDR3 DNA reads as TGTGCCAGCAGCCAAGGGGCTAGCGGGAGAAATGAGCAGTTCTTC.

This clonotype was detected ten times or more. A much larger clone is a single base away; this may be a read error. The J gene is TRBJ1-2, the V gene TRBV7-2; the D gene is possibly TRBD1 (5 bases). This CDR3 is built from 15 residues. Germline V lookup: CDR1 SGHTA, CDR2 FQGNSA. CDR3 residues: CASSYPGRHNYGYPF. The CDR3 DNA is TGTGCCAGCAGCTATCCGGGACGGCACAACTATGGCTACCCCTTC.

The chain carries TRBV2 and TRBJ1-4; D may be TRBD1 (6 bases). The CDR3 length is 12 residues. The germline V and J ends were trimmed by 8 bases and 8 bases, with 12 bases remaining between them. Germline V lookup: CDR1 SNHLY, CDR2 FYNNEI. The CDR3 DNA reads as TGTGCCAGCCACAGGGCAGGAGAAAAACTGTTTTTT. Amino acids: CASHRAGEKLFF.

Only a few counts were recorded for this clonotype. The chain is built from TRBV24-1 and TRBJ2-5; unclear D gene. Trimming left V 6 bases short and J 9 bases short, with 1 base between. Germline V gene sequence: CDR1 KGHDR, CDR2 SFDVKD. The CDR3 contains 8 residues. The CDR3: CATSSQYF. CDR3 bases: TGTGCCACCAGTTCCCAGTACTTC.

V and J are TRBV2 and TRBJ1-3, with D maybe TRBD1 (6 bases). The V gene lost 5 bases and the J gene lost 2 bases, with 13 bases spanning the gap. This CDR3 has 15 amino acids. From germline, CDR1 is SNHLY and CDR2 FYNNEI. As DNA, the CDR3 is TGTGCCAGCAGTCAAACATGGGACACTGGAAACACCATATATTTT. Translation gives CASSQTWDTGNTIYF.

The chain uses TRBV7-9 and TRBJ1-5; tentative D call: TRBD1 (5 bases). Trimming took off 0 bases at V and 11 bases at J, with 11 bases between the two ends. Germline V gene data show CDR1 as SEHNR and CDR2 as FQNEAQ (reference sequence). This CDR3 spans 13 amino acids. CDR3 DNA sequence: TGTGCCAGCAGCTTAGCTGGGGGGGAGACCCAGCATTTT. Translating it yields CASSLAGGETQHF.

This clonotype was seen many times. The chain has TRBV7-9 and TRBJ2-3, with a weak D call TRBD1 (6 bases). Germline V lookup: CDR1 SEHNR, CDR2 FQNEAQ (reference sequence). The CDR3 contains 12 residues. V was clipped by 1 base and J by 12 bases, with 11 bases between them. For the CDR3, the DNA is TGTGCCAGCAGCTTAGAGGCAGGGGTTCAGTATTTT. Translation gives CASSLEAGVQYF.